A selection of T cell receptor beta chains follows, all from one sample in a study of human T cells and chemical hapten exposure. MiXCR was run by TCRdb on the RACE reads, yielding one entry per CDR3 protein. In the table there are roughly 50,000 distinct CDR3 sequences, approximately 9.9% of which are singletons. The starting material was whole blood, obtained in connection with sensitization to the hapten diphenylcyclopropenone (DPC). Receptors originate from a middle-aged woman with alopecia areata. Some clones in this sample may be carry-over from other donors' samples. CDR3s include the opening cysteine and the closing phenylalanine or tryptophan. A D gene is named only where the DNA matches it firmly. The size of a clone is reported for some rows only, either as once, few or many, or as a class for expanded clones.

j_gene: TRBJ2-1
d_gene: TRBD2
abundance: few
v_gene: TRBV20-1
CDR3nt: TGCAGTGCTAGCGGCGGGAGGGCCACATACAATGAGCAGTTCTTC
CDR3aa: CSASGGRATYNEQFF

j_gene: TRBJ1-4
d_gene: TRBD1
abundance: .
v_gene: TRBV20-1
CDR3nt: TGCAGTGCTAGAGGGACAGGGATGGGGGTTAATGAAAAACTGTTTTTT
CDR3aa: CSARGTGMGVNEKLFF

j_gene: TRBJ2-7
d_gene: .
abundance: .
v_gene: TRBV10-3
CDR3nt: TGTGCCATCACCCTGGACTCACAATCGTACGAGCAGTACTTC
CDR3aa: CAITLDSQSYEQYF

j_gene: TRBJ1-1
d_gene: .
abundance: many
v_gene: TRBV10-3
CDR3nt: TGTGCCATCAGTGTGGTCGACCGCCCTGAAGCTTTCTTT
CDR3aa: CAISVVDRPEAFF

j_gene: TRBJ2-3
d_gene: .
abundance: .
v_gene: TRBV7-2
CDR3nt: TGTGCCAGCACGCCGTGGGGCGGGTCCACAGATACGCAGTATTTT
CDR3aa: CASTPWGGSTDTQYF

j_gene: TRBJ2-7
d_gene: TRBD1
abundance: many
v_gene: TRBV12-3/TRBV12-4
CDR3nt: TGTGCCAGCAGTTTCGTCCTGGGACAGAATTCAGAGCAGTACTTC
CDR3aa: CASSFVLGQNSEQYF

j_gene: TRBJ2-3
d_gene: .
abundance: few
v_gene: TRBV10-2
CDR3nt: TGCGCCAGCAGACTAGGGAGCACAGATACGCAGTATTTT
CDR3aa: CASRLGSTDTQYF

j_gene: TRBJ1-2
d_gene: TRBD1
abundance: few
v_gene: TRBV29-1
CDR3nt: TGCAGCGTTGAAGGGACAGGGGTTCGTGGCTACACCTTC
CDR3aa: CSVEGTGVRGYTF

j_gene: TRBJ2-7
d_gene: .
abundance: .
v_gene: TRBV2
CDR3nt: TGTGCCAGCTGGAAACCGACCGAGCAGTACTTC
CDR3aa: CASWKPTEQYF

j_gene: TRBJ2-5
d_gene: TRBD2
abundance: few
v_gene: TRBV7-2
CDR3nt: TGTGCCAGCAGCCTGGGACTAACCGCCCCCGAGACCCAGTACTTC
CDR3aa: CASSLGLTAPETQYF

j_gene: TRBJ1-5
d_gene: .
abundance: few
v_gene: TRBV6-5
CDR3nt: TGTGCCAGCGGGGTCGGGGGTAGTCAGCCCCAGCATTTT
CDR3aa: CASGVGGSQPQHF

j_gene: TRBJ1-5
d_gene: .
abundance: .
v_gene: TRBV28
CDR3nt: TGTGCCAGCAATCCCCAGACCGCCAATCAGCCCCAGCATTTT
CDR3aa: CASNPQTANQPQHF

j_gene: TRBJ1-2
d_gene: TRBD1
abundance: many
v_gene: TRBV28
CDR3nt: TGTGCCAGCAGTTTGGTCGCCCGAACAGGGGTTTTGGGCTATGGCTACACCTTC
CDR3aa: CASSLVARTGVLGYGYTF

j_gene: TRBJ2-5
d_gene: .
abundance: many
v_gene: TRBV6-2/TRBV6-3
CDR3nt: TGTGCCAGCAGTTACTCTCAGGACAACCAAGAGACCCAGTACTTC
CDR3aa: CASSYSQDNQETQYF

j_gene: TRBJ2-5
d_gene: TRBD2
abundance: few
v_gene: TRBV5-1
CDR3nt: TGCGCCAGCAGCAAGTCGACTAGCGGCCAAGAGACCCAGTACTTC
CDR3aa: CASSKSTSGQETQYF

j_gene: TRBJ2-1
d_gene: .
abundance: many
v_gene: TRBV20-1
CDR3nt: TGCAGTGCTAGCGTCCCTGCCTACAATGAGCAGTTCTTC
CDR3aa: CSASVPAYNEQFF

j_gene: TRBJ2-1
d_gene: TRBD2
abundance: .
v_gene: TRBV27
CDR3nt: TGTGCCAGCTCTCTGGCGAGACTAGCGGGATTTGAGCAGTTCTTC
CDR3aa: CASSLARLAGFEQFF

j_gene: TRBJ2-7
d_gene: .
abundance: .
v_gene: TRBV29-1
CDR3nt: TGCAGCGTTGAATCGGGGGACACTTTCTACGAGCAGTACTTC
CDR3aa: CSVESGDTFYEQYF

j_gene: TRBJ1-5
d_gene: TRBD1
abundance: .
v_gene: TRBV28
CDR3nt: TGTGCCAGCAGCCGACAGGGTCCCCAGCATTTT
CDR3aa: CASSRQGPQHF

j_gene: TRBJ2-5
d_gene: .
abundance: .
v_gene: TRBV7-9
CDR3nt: TGTGCCAGCAGCTTAATTGGGGTCGCGGGCAGACTTCAAGAGACCCAGTACTTC
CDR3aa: CASSLIGVAGRLQETQYF

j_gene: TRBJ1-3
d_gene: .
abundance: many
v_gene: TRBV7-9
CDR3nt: TGTGCCAGCAGCCTCGCGAACAGACCCTCTGGAAACACCATATATTTT
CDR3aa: CASSLANRPSGNTIYF

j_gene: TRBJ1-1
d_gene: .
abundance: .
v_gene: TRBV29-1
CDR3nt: TGCAGCGTTGCAGACTTGCACGGGAACACTGAAGCTTTCTTT
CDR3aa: CSVADLHGNTEAFF